This T cell receptor beta chain was retrieved from a study of a mutant IDH1 vaccine in newly diagnosed glioma. Across the study: Eight vaccine doses were administered to patients at weeks 1, 3, 5, 7, 11, 15, 19 and 23.

In the case of this clone: The antigen remains undetermined.

Study results and caveats: The study observed vaccine-induced immune responses in around 94% of patients.

Method: immunoSEQ multiplex PCR; TCRdb's copy keeps in-frame clones and lacks some. The sample has over 45,000 clones; around four fifths are singletons. This CDR3 spans 13 amino acids. Trimming shortened V by 6 bases and J by 7 bases, and 10 bases separated the two germline ends. Germline CDR1 reads SGHAT; CDR2 reads FQNNGV. The time point denotes: week 5, during vaccination. A single vaccine dose contained 300 ug of mutant IDH1 20-mer peptide, and topical imiquimod was used with it. The sequence came from a woman aged 45-65 years with glioma. The rearrangement joins TRBV11-2 to TRBJ1-6, with D uncertain. The source material was PBMCs, sampled from a glioma patient whose treatment included an IDH1 peptide vaccine. CDR3 in DNA: TGTGCCAGCAGTCCAGACGGGAATTCACCCCTCCACTTT. Amino acids: CASSPDGNSPLHF.